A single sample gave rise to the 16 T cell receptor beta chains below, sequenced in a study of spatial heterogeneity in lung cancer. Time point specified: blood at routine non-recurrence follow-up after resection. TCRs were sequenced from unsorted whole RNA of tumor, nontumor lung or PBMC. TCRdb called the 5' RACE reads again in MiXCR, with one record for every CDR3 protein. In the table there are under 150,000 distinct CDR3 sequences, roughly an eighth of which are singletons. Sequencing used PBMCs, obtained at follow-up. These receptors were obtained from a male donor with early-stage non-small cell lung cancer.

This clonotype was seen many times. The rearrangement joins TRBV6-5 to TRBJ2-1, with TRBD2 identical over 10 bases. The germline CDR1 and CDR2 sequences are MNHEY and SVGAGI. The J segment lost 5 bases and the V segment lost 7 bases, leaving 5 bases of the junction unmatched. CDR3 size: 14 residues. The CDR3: CASKEAGGNNEQFF. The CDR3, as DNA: TGTGCCAGCAAAGAAGCGGGGGGGAACAATGAGCAGTTCTTC.

CDR3 in DNA: TGTGCCAGCAATCCCCTAGCGGGGGGGCAGGACGAGCAGTACTTC. Translated, it gives CASNPLAGGQDEQYF. The chain has TRBV6-2 or TRBV6-3 and TRBJ2-7; 12 bases fit TRBD2. The J segment lost 5 bases and the V segment lost 7 bases, leaving 9 bases of the junction unmatched. There are 15 residues in the CDR3. CDR1 and CDR2 from the germline V gene are MNHEY and SVGEGT.

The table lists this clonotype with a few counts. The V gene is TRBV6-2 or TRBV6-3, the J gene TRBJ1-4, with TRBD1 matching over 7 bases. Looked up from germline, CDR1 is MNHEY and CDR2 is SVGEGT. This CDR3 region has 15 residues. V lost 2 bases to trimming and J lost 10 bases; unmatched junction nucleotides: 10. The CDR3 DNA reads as TGTGCCAGCAGTTACCGAGAGGGGGCGCGTGGAAAACTGTTTTTT. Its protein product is CASSYREGARGKLFF.

This CDR3 reads CASSYSHRDAGELFF. CDR3 sequence (DNA): TGTGCCAGCAGTTACTCGCACAGGGACGCCGGGGAGCTGTTTTTT. V usage is TRBV6-5 and J usage is TRBJ2-2, with a possible D match to TRBD1 (6 bases). The CDR3 loop spans 15 amino acids. The germline gives CDR1 MNHEY, CDR2 SVGAGI. Trimming cost V 0 bases and J 6 bases, with 11 bases left between them.

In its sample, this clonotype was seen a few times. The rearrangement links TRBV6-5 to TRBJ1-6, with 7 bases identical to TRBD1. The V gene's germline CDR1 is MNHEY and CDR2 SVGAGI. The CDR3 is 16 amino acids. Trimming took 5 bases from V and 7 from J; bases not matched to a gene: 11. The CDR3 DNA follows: TGTGCCAGCAGTAACCCTCAGGGGGTTGGCAATTCACCCCTCCACTTT. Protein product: CASSNPQGVGNSPLHF.

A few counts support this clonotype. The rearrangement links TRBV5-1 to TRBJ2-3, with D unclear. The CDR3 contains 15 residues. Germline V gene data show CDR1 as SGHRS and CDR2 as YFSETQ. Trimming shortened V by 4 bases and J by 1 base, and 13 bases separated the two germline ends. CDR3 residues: CASSPGPPRTDTQYF. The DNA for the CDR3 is TGCGCCAGCAGCCCGGGCCCACCCCGCACAGATACGCAGTATTTT. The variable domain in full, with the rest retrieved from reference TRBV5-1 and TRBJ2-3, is KAGVTQTPRYLIKTRGQQVTLSCSPISGHRSVSWYQQTPGQGLQFLFEYFSETQRNKGNFPGRFSGRQFSNSRSEMNVSTLELGDSALYLCASSPGPPRTDTQYFGPGTRLTVL.

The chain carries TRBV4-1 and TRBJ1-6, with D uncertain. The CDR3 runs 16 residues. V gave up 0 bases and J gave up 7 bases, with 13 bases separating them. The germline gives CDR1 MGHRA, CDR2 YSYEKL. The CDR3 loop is CASSQELARRNSPLHF. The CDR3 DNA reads TGCGCCAGCAGCCAAGAATTGGCTAGGAGGAATTCACCCCTCCACTTT.

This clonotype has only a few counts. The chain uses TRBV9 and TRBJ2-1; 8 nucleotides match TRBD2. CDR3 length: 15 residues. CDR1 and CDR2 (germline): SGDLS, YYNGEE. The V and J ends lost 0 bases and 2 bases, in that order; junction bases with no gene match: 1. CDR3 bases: TGTGCCAGCAGCGTAGCGGGGGGGCCCTACAATGAGCAGTTCTTC. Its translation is CASSVAGGPYNEQFF.

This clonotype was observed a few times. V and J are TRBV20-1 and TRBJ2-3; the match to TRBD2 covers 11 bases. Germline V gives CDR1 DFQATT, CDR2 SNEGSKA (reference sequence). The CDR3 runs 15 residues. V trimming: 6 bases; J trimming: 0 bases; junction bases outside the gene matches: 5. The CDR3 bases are TGCAGTGCCACAGGACTAGCGGGTAGCACAGATACGCAGTATTTT. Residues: CSATGLAGSTDTQYF.

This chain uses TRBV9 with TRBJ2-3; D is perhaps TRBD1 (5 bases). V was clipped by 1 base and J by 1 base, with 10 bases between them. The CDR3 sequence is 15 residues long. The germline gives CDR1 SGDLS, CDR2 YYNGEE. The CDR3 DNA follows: TGTGCCAGCAGCGTACAGGGAAGGGGCACAGATACGCAGTATTTT. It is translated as CASSVQGRGTDTQYF.

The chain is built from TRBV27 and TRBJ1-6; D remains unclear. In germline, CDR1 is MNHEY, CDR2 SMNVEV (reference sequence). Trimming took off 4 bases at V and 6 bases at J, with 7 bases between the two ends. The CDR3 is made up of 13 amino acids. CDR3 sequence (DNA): TGTGCCAGCAGTTACGGCTTTAATTCACCCCTCCACTTT. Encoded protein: CASSYGFNSPLHF.

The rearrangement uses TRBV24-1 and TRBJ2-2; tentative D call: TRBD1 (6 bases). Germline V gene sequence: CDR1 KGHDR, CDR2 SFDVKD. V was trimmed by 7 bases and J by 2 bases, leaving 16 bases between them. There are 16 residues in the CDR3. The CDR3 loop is CATSPTGPTNTGELFF. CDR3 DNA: TGTGCCACCAGCCCAACAGGGCCGACCAACACCGGGGAGCTGTTTTTT.

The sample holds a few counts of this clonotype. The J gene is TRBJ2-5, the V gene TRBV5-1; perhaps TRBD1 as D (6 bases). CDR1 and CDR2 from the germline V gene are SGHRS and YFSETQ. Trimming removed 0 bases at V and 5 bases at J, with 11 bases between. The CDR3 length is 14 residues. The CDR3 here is CASSLGTGLETQYF. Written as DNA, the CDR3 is TGCGCCAGCAGCTTGGGTACAGGGTTGGAGACCCAGTACTTC.

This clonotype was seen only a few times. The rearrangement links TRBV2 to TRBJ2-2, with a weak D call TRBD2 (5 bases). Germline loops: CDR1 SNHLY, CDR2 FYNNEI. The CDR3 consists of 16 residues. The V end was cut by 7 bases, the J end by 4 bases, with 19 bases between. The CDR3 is CASNVPGKEITGELFF. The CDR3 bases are TGTGCCAGCAACGTTCCCGGGAAAGAAATCACCGGGGAGCTGTTTTTT.

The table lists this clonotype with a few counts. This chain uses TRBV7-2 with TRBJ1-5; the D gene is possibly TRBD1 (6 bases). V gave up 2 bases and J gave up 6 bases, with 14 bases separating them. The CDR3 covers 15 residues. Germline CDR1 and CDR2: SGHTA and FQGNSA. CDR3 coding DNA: TGTGCCAGCAGCTTAAAGGGGGGGAAAGCTCAGCCCCAGCATTTT. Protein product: CASSLKGGKAQPQHF. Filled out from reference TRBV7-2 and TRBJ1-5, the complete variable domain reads GAGVSQSPSNKVTEKGKDVELRCDPISGHTALYWYRQSLGQGLEFLIYFQGNSAPDKSGLPSDRFSAERTGGSVSTLTIQRTQQEDSAVYLCASSLKGGKAQPQHFGDGTRLSIL.

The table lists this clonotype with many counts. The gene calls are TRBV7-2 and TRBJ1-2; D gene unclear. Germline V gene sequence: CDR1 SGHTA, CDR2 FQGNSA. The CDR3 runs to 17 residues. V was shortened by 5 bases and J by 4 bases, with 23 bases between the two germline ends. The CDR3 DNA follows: TGTGCCAGCAGCGCGCTCTATAATAGCCGGGCTAGCTATGGCTACACCTTC. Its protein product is CASSALYNSRASYGYTF.